This passage covers 23 T cell receptor beta chains from one sample sequenced in a study of blood T cells in healthy people across ages. PCR was performed a second time for 7 to 11 cycles using a sample-barcoded 5' primer and a J-beta primer mix. TCRdb recomputed calls from the 5' RACE reads with MiXCR, one row per CDR3 protein. The sample includes approximately 320,000 distinct CDR3 sequences, around 30% of them seen just once. Sequenced: blood. These receptors originate from a woman in her 70s in good health.

The V gene is TRBV9, the J gene TRBJ2-2; D call uncertain. V dropped 4 bases and J dropped 3 bases, with 10 bases sitting between them. CDR3 length: 14 amino acids. Germline V lookup: CDR1 SGDLS, CDR2 YYNGEE. The CDR3 is CASSPKHHTGELFF. DNA of the CDR3: TGTGCCAGCAGCCCTAAGCACCACACCGGGGAGCTGTTTTTT.

There are a few counts of this clonotype. This sequence joins TRBV20-1 and TRBJ2-5; D not resolved. This CDR3 has 13 residues. The V and J ends lost 5 bases and 3 bases respectively, with 13 bases between them. Germline V gives CDR1 DFQATT, CDR2 SNEGSKA (reference sequence). The CDR3 DNA sequence: TGCAGTGCTCGAAACACAGATAAAGAGACCCAGTACTTC. Translating gives CSARNTDKETQYF.

By share, this clonotype counts as medium-sized. The J gene is TRBJ2-6, the V gene TRBV3-1; D may match TRBD1 or TRBD2 (5 bases each). The ends were cut back, 5 bases at V and 0 bases at J, with 14 bases in the middle. In germline, CDR1 is LGHDT, CDR2 YNNKEL (reference sequence). The CDR3 is made up of 17 amino acids. CDR3 protein: CASSARDVGSGANVLTF. Here the CDR3 DNA reads TGTGCCAGCAGCGCGAGGGACGTAGGCTCTGGGGCCAACGTCCTGACTTTC.

This clonotype was counted between two and nine times. The chain joins TRBV5-5 to TRBJ1-5; a weak D match, TRBD1 (6 bases). V was clipped by 5 bases and J by 5 bases, with 14 bases between them. This CDR3 has 14 amino acids. The germline CDR1 and CDR2 sequences are SGHKS and YYEKEE (reference sequence). In nucleotides, the CDR3 is TGTGCCAGCAGTCAACAGGGAGGGGATCAGCCCCAGCATTTT. This translates into CASSQQGGDQPQHF.

The genes are TRBV24-1 and TRBJ2-7; 10 bases fit TRBD1. The CDR3 contains 16 residues. J gave up 7 bases and V 4 bases, and 12 bases lay outside the gene matches. In germline, CDR1 is KGHDR, CDR2 SFDVKD. CDR3 region: CATSDPTGGPAGEQYF. The DNA for the CDR3 is TGTGCCACCAGTGACCCGACAGGGGGCCCTGCTGGTGAGCAGTACTTC.

In this sample, this clonotype turned up a few times. The chain joins TRBV6-5 to TRBJ1-4; TRBD1 agrees at 9 bases. This CDR3 has 14 amino acids. With V trimmed by 6 bases and J by 7 bases, 6 bases remained unmatched. Per germline, CDR1 MNHEY and CDR2 SVGAGI. In DNA, the CDR3 is TGTGCCAGCAGAGATGACAGGGGGACTGAAAAACTGTTTTTT. Translating gives CASRDDRGTEKLFF.

This chain connects TRBV28 to TRBJ1-1, with D possibly being TRBD1 (5 bases). The V gene lost 5 bases and the J gene lost 1 base, with 11 bases spanning the gap. The CDR3 is made up of 14 amino acids. Germline CDR1 MDHEN, CDR2 SYDVKM. The CDR3 loop reads CASSSREGNTEAFF. CDR3 bases: TGTGCCAGCAGTAGCAGGGAGGGGAACACTGAAGCTTTCTTT.

This clonotype was seen a few times. The chain combines TRBV20-1 with TRBJ2-7, with a weak D call TRBD1 (6 bases). Trimming shortened V by 4 bases and J by 2 bases, and 15 bases separated the two germline ends. CDR1 DFQATT and CDR2 SNEGSKA come from the germline V gene (reference sequence). The CDR3 sequence is 14 residues long. The CDR3 protein is CSAIVQGMAYEQYF. The CDR3 nucleotides are TGCAGTGCTATCGTACAGGGTATGGCCTACGAGCAGTACTTC.

V is TRBV4-1 and J is TRBJ2-7, with D tentatively TRBD1 (6 bases). Germline V gene data show CDR1 as MGHRA and CDR2 as YSYEKL. CDR3 length: 14 amino acids. V lost 3 bases to trimming and J lost 3 bases, with 12 bases between them. CDR3 coding DNA: TGCGCCAGCAGCCACCCAGACAGGCTCTACGAGCAGTACTTC. Protein sequence: CASSHPDRLYEQYF.

This clonotype occurred many times. The chain links TRBV29-1 to TRBJ1-1; 7 nucleotides agree with TRBD1. Germline CDR1 SQVTM, CDR2 ANQGSEA. The CDR3 is 14 residues long. The junction had 4 bases not matched to a gene; V was cut back by 3 bases and J by 0 bases. This CDR3 reads CSVDDRAVNTEAFF. CDR3 nucleotide sequence: TGCAGCGTTGACGACAGGGCGGTGAACACTGAAGCTTTCTTT.

The table lists this clonotype with many counts. V gene TRBV6-6 combines with J gene TRBJ2-1, with D perhaps TRBD1 or TRBD2 (5 bases each). CDR1 MNHNY and CDR2 SVGAGI come from the germline V gene (reference sequence). The V end was cut by 6 bases, the J end by 5 bases, with 14 bases between. This CDR3 is built from 14 residues. The CDR3 region is CASRPLGGNNEQFF. The CDR3 bases are TGTGCCAGCAGACCCCTTGGGGGAAACAATGAGCAGTTCTTC.

A few counts support this clonotype. V gene TRBV7-2 combines with J gene TRBJ2-7, with a possible D match to TRBD1 (5 bases). Trimming removed 1 base at V and 2 bases at J, with 9 bases between. This CDR3 comprises 14 residues. Germline V gives CDR1 SGHTA, CDR2 FQGNSA. CDR3 nucleotides: TGTGCCAGCAGCTTAGTCAAGGGGCCCTACGAGCAGTACTTC. This codes for CASSLVKGPYEQYF.

There are many counts of this clonotype. Mismatch with germline at one junction end may stem from a read error. The rearrangement links TRBV29-1 to TRBJ2-5; no clear D gene. Germline V gene lookup returns CDR1 SQVTM and CDR2 ANQGSEA. The CDR3 runs 12 residues. The CDR3 DNA reads as TGCAGCGTTGACGCCGCCGGGTTAGCCCGTTTCTTC. It yields the protein CSVDAAGLARFF.

This clonotype was seen more than once but under ten times. The rearrangement joins TRBV10-3 to TRBJ2-3; tentatively, D is TRBD1 (5 bases). This CDR3 is 16 amino acids long. Trimming pared 3 bases from V and 0 bases from J, leaving 13 bases between. Germline CDR1 and CDR2: ENHRY and SYGVKD. CDR3: CAISDKGEISTDTQYF. The CDR3 DNA reads as TGTGCCATCAGTGACAAAGGGGAAATAAGCACAGATACGCAGTATTTT.

The table lists this clonotype with a few counts. This chain links TRBV4-1 with TRBJ2-3; TRBD2 agrees at 10 bases. J was trimmed by 2 bases and V by 0 bases; bases with no gene match: 5. CDR1 is MGHRA and CDR2 is YSYEKL in the germline V gene. The CDR3 is 17 amino acids. The CDR3 region has the DNA TGCGCCAGCAGCCAAGAGGCACTAGCGGGGTCCACAGATACGCAGTATTTT. Its translation is CASSQEALAGSTDTQYF.

Only a few counts were recorded for this clonotype. The J gene is TRBJ2-1, the V gene TRBV5-1, with 7 nucleotides matching TRBD2. J was trimmed by 2 bases and V by 1 base; bases with no gene match: 3. Germline CDR1 is SGHRS and CDR2 is YFSETQ. The length of the CDR3 is 15 residues. The CDR3 here is CASSLTSATYNEQFF. CDR3 nucleotide sequence: TGCGCCAGCAGCTTGACTAGCGCAACCTACAATGAGCAGTTCTTC.

This clonotype was counted a few times. This chain uses TRBV5-1 with TRBJ2-3; 8 nucleotides line up with TRBD1. Germline V gives CDR1 SGHRS, CDR2 YFSETQ. The length of the CDR3 is 16 residues. With 0 bases clipped from V and 0 bases from J, the junction kept 3 bases outside the gene matches. CDR3 residues: CASSLGDRGSTDTQYF. CDR3 bases: TGCGCCAGCAGCTTGGGTGACAGGGGCAGCACAGATACGCAGTATTTT.

This clonotype appeared a few times. This chain joins TRBV20-1 and TRBJ2-1; a possible D gene is TRBD2 (6 bases). Per the germline V gene, CDR1 is DFQATT and CDR2 is SNEGSKA (reference sequence). This CDR3 is 11 amino acids long. V lost 5 bases and J lost 6, with 8 bases in between. This CDR3 is CSAGGTNEQFF. CDR3 nucleotides: TGCAGTGCTGGGGGGACCAATGAGCAGTTCTTC.

Regarding this clonotype: Relative to the germline gene, one junction end is altered; a read error may explain this. This chain connects TRBV28 to TRBJ2-7; TRBD2 aligns across 7 bases. CDR1 is MDHEN, CDR2 SYDVKM, per germline. The CDR3 runs to 12 residues. The CDR3 reads CASSLRTRGIDF. The CDR3 nucleotides read TGTGCCAGCAGTCTCAGGACTAGGGGAATCGACTTC.

The gene calls are TRBV15 and TRBJ2-3, with D perhaps matching TRBD1 or TRBD2 (6 bases each). The CDR3 is made up of 15 amino acids. Trimming shortened V by 4 bases and J by 3 bases, and 14 bases separated the two germline ends. Germline V gene sequence: CDR1 LNHNV, CDR2 YYDKDF (reference sequence). CDR3 protein: CATSKEGGRTDTQYF. CDR3 nucleotides: TGTGCCACCAGCAAAGAAGGGGGGCGGACAGATACGCAGTATTTT.

The chain couples TRBV20-1 to TRBJ2-7, with D perhaps TRBD1 (6 bases). Germline CDR1 is DFQATT and CDR2 is SNEGSKA (reference sequence). The V gene lost 4 bases and the J gene lost 0 bases, with 22 bases spanning the gap. CDR3 length: 17 amino acids. In DNA, the CDR3 is TGCAGTGCTACGAGGCGGACAGCCTGGACCAACTCCTACGAGCAGTACTTC. Its translation: CSATRRTAWTNSYEQYF.

The chain combines TRBV20-1 with TRBJ2-4, with D maybe TRBD1 (5 bases). The CDR3 contains 15 residues. With 4 bases removed from V and 0 bases from J, the gap between germline ends came to 13 bases. Germline loops: CDR1 DFQATT, CDR2 SNEGSKA (reference sequence). The CDR3 DNA sequence: TGCAGTGCTAATCGACAGCTCGGAGCCAAAAACATTCAGTACTTC. It codes for CSANRQLGAKNIQYF.

This clonotype was picked up a small number of times. With a much larger clone just one base away, this may be a read error. This chain joins TRBV6-5 and TRBJ1-6; no clear D gene. The germline V gene encodes CDR1 MNHEY and CDR2 SVGAGI. The CDR3 sequence is 14 residues long. In DNA form, the CDR3 reads TGTGCCGGCAGTACCGACGGAATTAATTCACCCCTCCACTTT. Translating it yields CAGSTDGINSPLHF.